The sequence of this TCR beta chain was determined in a study of blood T cell repertoires in COVID-19. Produced via immunoSEQ multiplex PCR; TCRdb's table is partial and in-frame only. The table lists about 400,000 clones, 75% to 90% of them singletons. The CDR3 is 13 residues long. The germline V and J ends were trimmed by 3 bases and 8 bases, with 10 bases remaining between them. In its sample, this clone was seen once. The chain uses TRBV12-3 or TRBV12-4 and TRBJ1-4, with D perhaps TRBD1 (5 bases). The sample comprised peripheral blood. The source of this sequence is a woman between 55 and 75 years old with COVID-19, enrolled during active disease. The CDR3 reads CASSLEGNEKLFF. In DNA, the CDR3 is TGTGCCAGCAGTTTGGAGGGGAACGAAAAACTGTTTTTT.